Below, 15 T cell receptor beta chains from the same sample are listed, as sequenced in a study of OX40 agonist ivuxolimab in advanced cancers. TCRdb's table, derived via immunoSEQ multiplex PCR, lists solely in-frame clones and lacks some. Among 50,000 to 55,000 clones listed, over 75% were seen once. The sample here was CD4+ or CD8+ T cells sorted from blood, taken in a trial of the OX40 agonist ivuxolimab. The receptors shown here come from an adult with an advanced solid tumor such as melanoma, head and neck, liver or kidney cancer.

This chain joins TRBV12-5 and TRBJ2-3, with no clear D. The CDR3 is 13 amino acids. Germline values: CDR1 LGHNT, CDR2 FRNRAP. Trimming removed 6 bases at V and 4 bases at J, with 11 bases between. CDR3 in amino acids: CASGPRRADTQYF. CDR3 nucleotide sequence: TGTGCTAGTGGGCCAAGAAGGGCAGATACGCAGTATTTT.

The CDR3 is CASSPDRDREAFF. DNA for the CDR3: TGTGCCAGCAGTCCCGACCGAGACAGGGAAGCTTTCTTT. The V call is TRBV6-6, the J call TRBJ1-1, with TRBD1 as a possible D gene (6 bases). Per the germline V gene, CDR1 is MNHNY and CDR2 is SVGAGI (reference sequence). The CDR3 has 13 amino acids. Trimming removed 5 bases at V and 8 bases at J, with 15 bases between.

V and J are TRBV11-3 and TRBJ2-3, with 9 positions matching TRBD2. This CDR3 has 16 residues. V dropped 1 base and J dropped 2; count of bases not matched to a gene: 4. Per the germline V gene, CDR1 is SGHNT and CDR2 is YENEEA. The CDR3 region is CASSLGAGGHTDTQYF. DNA of the CDR3: TGTGCCAGCAGCTTAGGAGCGGGGGGACACACAGATACGCAGTATTTT.

The count of this clone is one. The chain uses TRBV14 and TRBJ2-7; tentatively, D is TRBD1 (6 bases). The germline CDR1 and CDR2 sequences are SGHDN and FVKESK. The CDR3 length is 16 residues. V lost 0 bases and J lost 5, with 17 bases in between. The CDR3 sequence: CASSQDLGRGFNEQYF. The CDR3 DNA is TGTGCCAGCAGCCAAGATCTGGGCAGGGGTTTCAACGAGCAGTACTTC.

The chain employs TRBV19 and TRBJ2-5; 11 nucleotides match TRBD2. The CDR3 spans 16 residues. CDR1 and CDR2 (germline): LNHDA, SQIVND (reference sequence). V shed 3 bases and J 5 bases; nucleotides not matched to a gene: 8. CDR3 sequence: CASSMWPSGGRETQYF. CDR3 DNA sequence: TGTGCCAGTAGTATGTGGCCTAGCGGGGGGAGGGAGACCCAGTACTTC.

The chain carries TRBV7-2 and TRBJ1-4; a weak D match, TRBD1 (6 bases). Germline CDR1 SGHTA, CDR2 FQGNSA. Trimming removed 4 bases from V and 5 bases from J, with 11 bases in between. The length of the CDR3 is 14 residues. CDR3 sequence: CASSWGRGNEKLFF. DNA of the CDR3: TGTGCCAGCAGCTGGGGCAGGGGCAATGAAAAACTGTTTTTT.

Notes on this clone: The sample carries other DNA sequences with the same CDR3. The V and J genes are TRBV5-1 and TRBJ1-5; D is uncertain. Looked up from germline, CDR1 is SGHRS and CDR2 is YFSETQ. This CDR3 region has 13 residues. Trimming took 4 bases from V and 0 from J, leaving 5 bases between them. In nucleotides, the CDR3 is TGCGCCAGCAGCCGAGATAGCAATCAGCCCCAGCATTTT. Amino acids: CASSRDSNQPQHF.

V gene TRBV18 combines with J gene TRBJ2-7; D assignment may be TRBD1 or TRBD2 (5 bases each). The V gene's germline CDR1 is KGHSH and CDR2 LQKENI. The CDR3 consists of 13 residues. The germline V and J ends were trimmed by 3 bases and 7 bases, with 13 bases remaining between them. In DNA form, the CDR3 reads TGTGCCAGCTCACCTGGAAGGGACGGTGAGCAGTACTTC. Protein product: CASSPGRDGEQYF. The whole variable domain, filled in from reference TRBV18 and TRBJ2-7, reads NAGVMQNPRHLVRRRGQEARLRCSPMKGHSHVYWYRQLPEEGLKFMVYLQKENIIDESGMPKERFSAEFPKEGPSILRIQQVVRGDSAAYFCASSPGRDGEQYFGPGTRLTVT.

The chain links TRBV11-1 to TRBJ2-2, with D perhaps matching TRBD1 (6 bases). The length of the CDR3 is 15 residues. V was clipped by 0 bases and J by 4 bases, with 9 bases between them. Germline CDR1 and CDR2: SGHAT and FQDESV (reference sequence). The CDR3 reads CASSLAGASTGELFF. Here the CDR3 DNA reads TGTGCCAGCAGCTTAGCGGGGGCGTCCACCGGGGAGCTGTTTTTT.

In regard to this clone: In the same sample, other DNA sequences code for this CDR3. The rearrangement joins TRBV19 to TRBJ2-3; tentative D call: TRBD2 (6 bases). Germline assignment: CDR1 LNHDA and CDR2 SQIVND (reference sequence). Trimming cost V 6 bases and J 3 bases, with 13 bases left between them. This CDR3 is 14 amino acids long. Here the CDR3 DNA reads TGTGCCAGTAGGCCTGTCGGGGGAACAGATACGCAGTATTTT. It is translated as CASRPVGGTDTQYF.

The chain links TRBV10-2 to TRBJ1-6; TRBD1 matches 11 bases. V trimming: 1 base; J trimming: 7 bases; junction bases outside the gene matches: 3. CDR1 WSHSY and CDR2 SAAADI come from the germline V gene. The CDR3 is 16 amino acids. CDR3 sequence (DNA): TGCGCCAGCAGTGAGTGGACAGGGGGCGACAATTCACCCCTCCACTTT. This codes for CASSEWTGGDNSPLHF.

The J gene is TRBJ2-7, the V gene TRBV19; 10 bases map to TRBD1. After removal of 4 bases from V and 7 bases from J, the junction contained 10 bases not matched to a gene. Germline CDR1 reads LNHDA; CDR2 reads SQIVND (reference sequence). The CDR3 spans 15 residues. The CDR3 spells CASSTTGTGVGEQYF. DNA of the CDR3: TGTGCCAGTAGTACTACCGGGACAGGGGTCGGGGAGCAGTACTTC.

The V and J genes are TRBV5-1 and TRBJ2-1; D possibly corresponds to TRBD1 (6 bases). The CDR3 covers 16 residues. From germline, CDR1 is SGHRS and CDR2 YFSETQ. Trimming pared 1 base from V and 0 bases from J, leaving 11 bases between. CDR3 region: CASSLRVDSSYNEQFF. The CDR3 DNA is TGCGCCAGCAGCTTGAGGGTGGACAGCTCCTACAATGAGCAGTTCTTC.

This chain links TRBV9 with TRBJ1-2, with 9 bases matching TRBD1. Germline V gene sequence: CDR1 SGDLS, CDR2 YYNGEE. V gave up 4 bases and J gave up 2 bases; unmatched junction bases: 3. The CDR3 loop spans 14 amino acids. Here the CDR3 DNA reads TGTGCCAGCAGCCCCGGACAGGGGAACTATGGCTACACCTTC. It encodes CASSPGQGNYGYTF.

V gene TRBV6-5 combines with J gene TRBJ2-7; TRBD1 matches at 8 bases. The CDR3 runs to 15 residues. Germline V CDR1 and CDR2: MNHEY, SVGAGI. V lost 2 bases and J lost 0; bases outside the gene matches: 3. The DNA of the CDR3 is TGTGCCAGCAGTTACGGACAGGGATCCTCCTACGAGCAGTACTTC. Protein sequence: CASSYGQGSSYEQYF.